Shown below are 5 T cell receptor beta chains from a single sample sequenced in a study of blood T cell repertoires in COVID-19. Repertoires were generated with immunoSEQ multiplex PCR, while TCRdb's copy carries only in-frame clones and drops some. The sample consists of approximately 120,000 clones, 74% of them appearing once. Sequenced input: peripheral blood. The receptors were sampled from a man aged 80 or over with COVID-19, enrolled during active disease.

The chain carries TRBV7-9 and TRBJ2-7, with 10 nucleotides matching TRBD1. There are 16 residues in the CDR3. CDR1 is SEHNR and CDR2 is FQNEAQ in the germline V gene (reference sequence). Trimming cost V 2 bases and J 1 base; bases outside gene matches: 5. The CDR3 DNA reads TGTGCCAGCAGCTTACCCCCGGGACAGGGGTCCTACGAGCAGTACTTC. It is translated as CASSLPPGQGSYEQYF.

CDR3 protein: CASSQDGGTSGKGEVQFF. For the CDR3, the DNA is TGCGCCAGCAGCCAAGATGGAGGAACTAGCGGGAAAGGGGAAGTGCAGTTCTTC. The rearrangement links TRBV4-3 to TRBJ2-1; TRBD2 aligns across 10 bases. V shed 0 bases, J shed 12 bases, and the junction held 17 bases outside the gene matches. CDR3 length: 18 residues. Germline V gene sequence: CDR1 LGHNA, CDR2 YSLEER.

CDR3 coding DNA: TGTGCCAGCAGCGGGACAGCCACCTACAATGAGCAGTTCTTC. Protein: CASSGTATYNEQFF. This chain uses TRBV6-6 with TRBJ2-1; 7 bases are a match to TRBD1. The length of the CDR3 is 14 residues. V lost 6 bases, J lost 2 bases, and 4 bases stayed unmatched. Germline V gene sequence: CDR1 MNHNY, CDR2 SVGAGI (reference sequence).

This clone has just a few counts. J is TRBJ2-7 and V is TRBV10-3; TRBD2 aligns across 10 bases. V lost 3 bases, J lost 5 bases, and 10 bases stayed unmatched. Per germline, CDR1 ENHRY and CDR2 SYGVKD. This CDR3 has 16 amino acids. CDR3 region: CAISDLSLAGVNEQYF. The CDR3 bases are TGTGCCATCAGTGATCTTAGTCTAGCGGGAGTGAACGAGCAGTACTTC.

The genes are TRBV5-5 and TRBJ1-6; no definite D call. The ends were cut back, 1 base at V and 8 bases at J, with 10 bases in the middle. CDR1 SGHKS and CDR2 YYEKEE come from the germline V gene (reference sequence). The CDR3 has 14 residues. The CDR3 sequence is CASSLRRVDSPLHF. The CDR3 coding sequence is TGTGCCAGCAGCTTGCGGAGGGTGGATTCACCCCTCCACTTT.